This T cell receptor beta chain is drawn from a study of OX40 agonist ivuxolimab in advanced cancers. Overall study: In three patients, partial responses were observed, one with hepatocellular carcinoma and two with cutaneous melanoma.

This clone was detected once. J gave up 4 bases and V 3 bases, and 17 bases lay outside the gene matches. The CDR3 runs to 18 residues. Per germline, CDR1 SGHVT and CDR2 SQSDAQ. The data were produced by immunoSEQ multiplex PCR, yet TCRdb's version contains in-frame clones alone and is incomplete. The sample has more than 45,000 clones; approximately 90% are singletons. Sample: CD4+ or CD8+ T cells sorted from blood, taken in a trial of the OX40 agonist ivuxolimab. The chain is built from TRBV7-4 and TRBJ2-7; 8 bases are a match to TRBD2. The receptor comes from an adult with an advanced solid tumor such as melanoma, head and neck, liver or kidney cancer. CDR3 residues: CASSFVPVLGLDGYEQYV. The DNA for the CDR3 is TGTGCCAGCAGCTTCGTGCCCGTCTTGGGACTAGATGGATACGAGCAGTACGTC.